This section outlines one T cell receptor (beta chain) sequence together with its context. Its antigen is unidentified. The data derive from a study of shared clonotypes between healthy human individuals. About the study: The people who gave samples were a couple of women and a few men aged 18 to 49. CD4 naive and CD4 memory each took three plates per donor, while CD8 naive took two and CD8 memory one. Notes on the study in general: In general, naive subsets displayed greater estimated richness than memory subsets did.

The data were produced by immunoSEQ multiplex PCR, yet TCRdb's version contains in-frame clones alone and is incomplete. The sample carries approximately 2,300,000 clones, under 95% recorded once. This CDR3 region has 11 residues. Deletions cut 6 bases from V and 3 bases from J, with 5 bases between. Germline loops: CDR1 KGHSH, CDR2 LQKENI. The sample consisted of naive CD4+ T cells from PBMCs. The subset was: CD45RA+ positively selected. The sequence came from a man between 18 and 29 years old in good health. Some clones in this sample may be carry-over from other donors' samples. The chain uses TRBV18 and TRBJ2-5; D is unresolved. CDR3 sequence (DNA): TGTGCCAGCTCGCAAAAAGAGACCCAGTACTTC. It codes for CASSQKETQYF.